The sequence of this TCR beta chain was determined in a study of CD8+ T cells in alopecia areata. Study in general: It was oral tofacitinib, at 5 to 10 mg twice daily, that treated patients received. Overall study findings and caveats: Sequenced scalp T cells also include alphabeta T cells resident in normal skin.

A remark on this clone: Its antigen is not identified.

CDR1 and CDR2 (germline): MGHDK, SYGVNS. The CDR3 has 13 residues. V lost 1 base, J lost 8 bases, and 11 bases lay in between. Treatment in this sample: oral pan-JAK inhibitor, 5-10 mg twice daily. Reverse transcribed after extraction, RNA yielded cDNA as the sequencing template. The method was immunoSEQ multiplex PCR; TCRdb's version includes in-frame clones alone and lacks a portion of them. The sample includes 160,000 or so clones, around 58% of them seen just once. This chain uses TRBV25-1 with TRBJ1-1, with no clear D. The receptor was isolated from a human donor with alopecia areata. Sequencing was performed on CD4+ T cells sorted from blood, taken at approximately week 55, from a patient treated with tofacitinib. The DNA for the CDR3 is TGTGCCAGCAGTGAATCATTTCGGGGAGAAGCTTTCTTT. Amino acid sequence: CASSESFRGEAFF.